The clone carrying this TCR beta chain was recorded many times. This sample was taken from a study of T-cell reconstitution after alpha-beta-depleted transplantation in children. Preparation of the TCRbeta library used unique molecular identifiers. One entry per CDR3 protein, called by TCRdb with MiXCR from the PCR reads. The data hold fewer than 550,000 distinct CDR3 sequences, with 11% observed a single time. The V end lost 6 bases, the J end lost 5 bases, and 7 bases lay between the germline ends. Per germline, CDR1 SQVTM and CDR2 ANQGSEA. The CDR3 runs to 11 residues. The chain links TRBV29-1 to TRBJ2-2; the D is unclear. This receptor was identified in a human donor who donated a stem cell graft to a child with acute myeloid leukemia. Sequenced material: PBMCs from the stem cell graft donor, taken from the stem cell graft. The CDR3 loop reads CSVVRTGELFF. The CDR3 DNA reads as TGCAGCGTAGTGAGAACCGGGGAGCTGTTTTTT.